The clone carrying this T cell receptor beta chain was found many times. The record originates from a study of human T cells and chemical hapten exposure. Time point here: patch test 2, 6 weeks after DPC sensitization. Specified treatment: therapeutic diphenylcyclopropenone sensitization with weekly scalp DPC. Each donor was an alopecia patient between 18 and 70 years of age who qualified for DPC. Germline V CDR1 and CDR2: ENHRY, SYGVKD. V was clipped by 8 bases and J by 4 bases; unmatched bases: 7. The CDR3 totals 13 residues. In TCRdb, the RACE reads were re-called with MiXCR into one record per CDR3 protein. The sample gives about 84,000 distinct CDR3 sequences, 10% of which show up once; approximately 2.3% is in the top ten.

The sequence was collected from a woman in her 30s with alopecia areata. Some clones in this sample may be carry-over from other donors' samples. The sample in question was whole blood, obtained in connection with sensitization to the hapten diphenylcyclopropenone (DPC). The chain carries TRBV10-3 and TRBJ2-5, with 7 bases matching TRBD1. The CDR3 protein is CAIGDSLGETQYF. CDR3 DNA sequence: TGTGCCATCGGGGACAGCCTTGGAGAGACCCAGTACTTC.